The source of this TCR beta chain is a study of human T cells and chemical hapten exposure. Looking at the study overall: Patch tests applied 0.01% DPC to the upper back, read at 6 days.

This sample's time point: patch test 1, 2 weeks after DPC sensitization. The treatment denotes: therapeutic diphenylcyclopropenone sensitization with weekly scalp DPC. Study outcomes and limitations: It was expanded TCRs that formed significantly more large CDR3 similarity clusters than controls did.

Regarding this clonotype: Its specificity is unknown. This sequence may be a read error, since a much larger clone differs from it by one base.

TCRdb used MiXCR to reprocess the RACE reads, holding one entry per CDR3 protein. The repertoire holds approximately 80,000 distinct CDR3 sequences, with roughly 7.2% as singletons. The CDR3 covers 15 residues. From germline, CDR1 is SEHNR and CDR2 FQNEAQ (reference sequence). Trimming took 5 bases from V and 1 from J; bases not matched to a gene: 6. The sequence was collected from a woman aged 25 to 39 with alopecia areata. Some clones in this sample may be carry-over from other donors' samples. The starting material was whole blood, obtained in connection with sensitization to the hapten diphenylcyclopropenone (DPC). This chain joins TRBV7-9 and TRBJ2-3; 7 positions agree with TRBD2. CDR3 protein: CASSLPAGGTDTQYF. CDR3 sequence (DNA): TGTGCCAGCAGCCTCCCCGCGGGGGGCACAGATACGCAGTATTTT.